This T cell receptor beta chain was observed in a study of early T cells in non-severe SARS-CoV-2 infection. Whole-study findings and limits: A preference for anti-spike CD8 responses marked VDJdb matching, which missed private and CD4 specificities.

The V end lost 1 base, the J end lost 6 bases, and 10 bases lay between the germline ends. The CDR3 spans 14 residues. Germline values: CDR1 SGHTA, CDR2 FQGNSA. The TCR library protocol attached unique molecular identifiers to the individual cDNA molecules. Using its own MiXCR run on the 5' RACE reads, TCRdb lists one record per CDR3 protein. The sample includes 57,000 or so distinct CDR3 sequences, around 13% of them seen just once. This clonotype has a count of ten or more. Antigen: not known. The clonotype originates from an adult who was a healthcare worker with PCR-confirmed SARS-CoV-2 infection or an uninfected control (not recorded which). The rearrangement uses TRBV7-2 and TRBJ2-1, with D tentatively TRBD2 (7 bases). The sequenced material came from whole blood. This CDR3 reads CASSLGGGPNEQFF. As DNA, the CDR3 is TGTGCCAGCAGCTTAGGCGGGGGCCCCAATGAGCAGTTCTTC.